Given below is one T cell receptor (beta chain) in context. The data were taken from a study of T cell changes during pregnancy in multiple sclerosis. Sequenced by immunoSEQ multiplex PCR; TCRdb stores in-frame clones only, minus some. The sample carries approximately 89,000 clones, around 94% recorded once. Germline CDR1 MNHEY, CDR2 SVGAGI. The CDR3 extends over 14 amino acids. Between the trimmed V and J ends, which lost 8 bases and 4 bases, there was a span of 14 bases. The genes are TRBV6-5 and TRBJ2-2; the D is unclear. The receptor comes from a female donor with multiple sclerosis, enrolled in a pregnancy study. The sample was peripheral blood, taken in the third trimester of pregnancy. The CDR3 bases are TGTGCCAGCCTAAAACATCGCGGCACCGGGGAGCTGTTTTTT. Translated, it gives CASLKHRGTGELFF.